The present T cell receptor (beta chain) was sequenced within a study of blood T cells in healthy people across ages. The authors ran a second PCR of roughly 7 to 11 cycles using a sample-barcoded 5' primer and a J-beta primer mix. From the 5' RACE reads, TCRdb called clonotypes with MiXCR, one entry per CDR3 protein. The sample has 1.5 million to 2 million distinct CDR3 sequences, 49% seen once; the top ten hold approximately 2.1%. V shed 6 bases and J 8 bases; nucleotides not matched to a gene: 12. The CDR3 runs 16 residues. V is TRBV12-3 or TRBV12-4 and J is TRBJ2-1; 11 bases match TRBD2. The sequence derives from a middle-aged woman in good health. The sequenced material came from blood. The CDR3 coding sequence is TGTGCCAGCAGCTCCCCGTGGGGTAGCGGGGGGGATGAGCAGTTCTTC. It encodes CASSSPWGSGGDEQFF.